A single sample is the source of the 23 T cell receptor beta chains below, sequenced in a study of T cells in Graves' hyperthyroidism and ophthalmopathy (dated by TCRdb to between 2018 and 2021). Receptor amplification or capture employed multiplex PCR. Instrument on record: Illumina HiSeq 2000. Amplification of TCR beta CDR3 regions was carried out from RNA transcripts. The first round of RT-PCR for the TCR CDR3 was performed with the HTBI primer set and the Qiagen OneStep RT-PCR kit. Starting from the raw public reads, TCRdb applied fastp trimming at Q25, assembled clones with MiXCR and retained in-frame beta chains. Identical CDR3 proteins give one entry, which carries the most common genes and DNA. Counted in this sample were some 800,000 distinct CDR3 sequences; roughly 40% of them appeared once. 7.5% to 9.5% of the sample goes to the ten largest clones. Input material: blood. These receptors were taken from a man aged 18 to 35 with Graves' hyperthyroidism.

The J gene is TRBJ2-7, the V gene TRBV25-1, with TRBD1 matching 9 bases. V lost 7 bases, J lost 5 bases, and 9 bases stayed unmatched. The CDR3 is 14 amino acids. Germline loops: CDR1 MGHDK, CDR2 SYGVNS. CDR3 sequence: CASNTGTGTDEQYF. As DNA, the CDR3 is TGTGCCAGCAATACCGGGACAGGGACCGACGAGCAGTACTTC.

This clonotype was seen repeatedly, ten times or more. The chain links TRBV19 to TRBJ1-5; no definite D call. This CDR3 contains 12 residues. In germline, CDR1 is LNHDA, CDR2 SQIVND (reference sequence). V was cut by 7 bases and J by 3 bases, with 7 bases left in between. The CDR3 nucleotides read TGTGCCAGTACCGACAACAATCAGCCCCAGCATTTT. Translating gives CASTDNNQPQHF.

V is TRBV12-3 or TRBV12-4 and J is TRBJ2-7, with 7 bases matching TRBD2. With V trimmed by 2 bases and J by 5 bases, 6 bases remained unmatched. This CDR3 spans 14 amino acids. The CDR3 nucleotides read TGTGCCAGCAGTTTAACCGGGAGGCGCGACGAGCAGTACTTC. It specifies CASSLTGRRDEQYF.

This clonotype was seen at least ten times. J is TRBJ1-1 and V is TRBV5-1, with D possibly TRBD1 on 5 matching bases. The CDR3 is 16 amino acids. V was shortened by 0 bases and J by 3 bases, with 15 bases between the two germline ends. The germline CDR1 and CDR2 sequences are SGHRS and YFSETQ. CDR3 in amino acids: CASSLGTIARDTEAFF. CDR3 DNA: TGCGCCAGCAGCTTGGGGACAATTGCCAGGGACACTGAAGCTTTCTTT. Combining the CDR3 with reference TRBV5-1 and TRBJ1-1 gives the whole variable domain KAGVTQTPRYLIKTRGQQVTLSCSPISGHRSVSWYQQTPGQGLQFLFEYFSETQRNKGNFPGRFSGRQFSNSRSEMNVSTLELGDSALYLCASSLGTIARDTEAFFGQGTRLTVV.

This clonotype was seen more than once but under ten times. The chain has TRBV7-9 and TRBJ2-7; TRBD1 agrees at 10 bases. Germline CDR1 SEHNR, CDR2 FQNEAQ (reference sequence). This CDR3 has 15 residues. J lost 1 base, V lost 4 bases, and 4 bases had no gene match. Here the CDR3 reads CASSSRGQGSYEQYF. The CDR3 bases are TGTGCCAGCAGCTCCAGGGGACAGGGGTCCTACGAGCAGTACTTC.

This sequence joins TRBV7-2 and TRBJ2-7; 8 bases are a match to TRBD2. J was trimmed by 5 bases and V by 11 bases; bases with no gene match: 8. In germline, CDR1 is SGHTA, CDR2 FQGNSA. The CDR3 is made up of 12 amino acids. CDR3 coding DNA: TGTGCCCATACCGGGACTAGGAACGAGCAGTACTTC. Its protein is CAHTGTRNEQYF.

The chain carries TRBV29-1 and TRBJ1-3; D perhaps matches TRBD1 (6 bases). With 5 bases removed from V and 6 bases from J, the gap between germline ends came to 17 bases. The CDR3 has 14 amino acids. Germline CDR1 and CDR2: SQVTM and ANQGSEA. The CDR3 sequence: CSVRLAGGENTIYF. In DNA, the CDR3 is TGCAGCGTTCGCCTAGCGGGGGGCGAAAACACCATATATTTT.

Only one count was recorded for this clonotype. The gene calls are TRBV29-1 and TRBJ2-7; TRBD2 matches 9 bases. This CDR3 region has 13 residues. From germline, CDR1 is SQVTM and CDR2 ANQGSEA. Trimming took 8 bases from V and 2 from J; bases not matched to a gene: 7. The DNA for the CDR3 is TGCAGCCTCGTAGCGGGAGACACCTACGAGCAGTACTTC. This gives the protein CSLVAGDTYEQYF.

The sample holds a few counts of this clonotype. The V gene is TRBV5-5, the J gene TRBJ2-6, with TRBD1 matching 11 bases. CDR3 length: 15 residues. The germline CDR1 and CDR2 sequences are SGHKS and YYEKEE (reference sequence). With 3 bases clipped from V and 12 bases from J, the junction kept 8 bases outside the gene matches. CDR3 nucleotides: TGTGCCAGCAGCTATATGGACAGGGGGCTTTCCGTCCTGACTTTC. As protein: CASSYMDRGLSVLTF.

With respect to this clonotype: Mismatch with germline at one junction end may stem from a read error. V gene TRBV15 combines with J gene TRBJ2-2; D possibly corresponds to TRBD1 (5 bases). This CDR3 spans 15 amino acids. Per the germline V gene, CDR1 is LNHNV and CDR2 is YYDKDF (reference sequence). The CDR3 protein is CVTSSEYLGPGELFF. In nucleotides, the CDR3 is TGTGTCACCAGCAGTGAATATTTGGGGCCCGGGGAGCTGTTTTTT.

The sample holds many counts of this clonotype. CDR3 residues: CASSSGTSGGASETQYF. CDR3 bases: TGTGCCAGCAGCTCCGGGACTAGCGGGGGGGCTTCGGAGACCCAGTACTTC. This chain links TRBV9 with TRBJ2-5; 16 nucleotides match TRBD2. Trimming took 4 bases from V and 5 from J; bases not matched to a gene: 8. The V gene's germline CDR1 is SGDLS and CDR2 YYNGEE. This CDR3 contains 17 residues.

The CDR3 DNA reads TGCAGCGTTGATAATTCCGGGACCTACGAGCAGTACTTC. Translated: CSVDNSGTYEQYF. The rearrangement uses TRBV29-1 and TRBJ2-7, with D tentatively TRBD2 (5 bases). Trimming stripped 3 bases from V and 2 bases from J, with 11 bases between. Looked up from germline, CDR1 is SQVTM and CDR2 is ANQGSEA. The CDR3 loop spans 13 amino acids.

This clonotype occurred once. The chain couples TRBV20-1 to TRBJ1-2; 10 bases agree with TRBD1. CDR1 and CDR2 (germline): DFQATT, SNEGSKA (reference sequence). Trimming at V came to 6 bases and at J to 12 bases, leaving 4 bases not matched to a gene. The CDR3 covers 10 residues. CDR3 sequence (DNA): TGCAGTGCAGTGACAGGGGGCAACACCTTC. This translates into CSAVTGGNTF.

This clonotype turned up a few times. This chain links TRBV2 with TRBJ2-7, with D possibly being TRBD1 (6 bases). With 3 bases removed from V and 3 bases from J, the gap between germline ends came to 15 bases. The CDR3 covers 15 residues. Per the germline V gene, CDR1 is SNHLY and CDR2 is FYNNEI. This CDR3 reads CASSDVRQADYEQYF. CDR3 coding DNA: TGTGCCAGCAGTGACGTTCGACAGGCAGACTACGAGCAGTACTTC.

The chain links TRBV7-9 to TRBJ1-5; D remains unclear. The V and J ends lost 3 bases and 0 bases respectively, with 3 bases between them. Germline CDR1 and CDR2: SEHNR and FQNEAQ (reference sequence). The CDR3 runs 13 residues. CDR3 region: CASSFFSNQPQHF. The CDR3 nucleotides read TGTGCCAGCAGCTTTTTTAGCAATCAGCCCCAGCATTTT.

The V call is TRBV15, the J call TRBJ1-6, with TRBD1 matching over 8 bases. CDR1 and CDR2 from the germline V gene are LNHNV and YYDKDF (reference sequence). The CDR3 is made up of 15 amino acids. V was pared by 3 bases and J by 7 bases, with 5 bases of the junction left unmatched. CDR3 nucleotides: TGTGCCACCAGCAGTGCTGGACAGGGCAATTCACCCCTCCACTTT. It codes for CATSSAGQGNSPLHF.

The chain joins TRBV6-5 to TRBJ2-7, with D maybe TRBD2 (6 bases). CDR3 length equals 15 residues. Deletions cut 2 bases from V and 4 bases from J, with 15 bases between. The germline V gene encodes CDR1 MNHEY and CDR2 SVGAGI. CDR3: CASSYALGSGYEQYF. CDR3 nucleotide sequence: TGTGCCAGCAGTTACGCCCTCGGTAGCGGTTACGAGCAGTACTTC.

This clonotype was found many times. The chain recombines TRBV10-3 with TRBJ2-5; tentative D call: TRBD2 (6 bases). This CDR3 comprises 14 residues. Germline loops: CDR1 ENHRY, CDR2 SYGVKD. Trimming took 3 bases from V and 4 from J, leaving 12 bases between them. This CDR3 is CAISDSQEGETQYF. The DNA of the CDR3 is TGTGCCATCAGTGATTCGCAGGAGGGAGAGACCCAGTACTTC.

The rearrangement uses TRBV7-2 and TRBJ1-2, with TRBD1 identical over 7 bases. The junction had 6 bases not matched to a gene; V was cut back by 4 bases and J by 7 bases. Germline loops: CDR1 SGHTA, CDR2 FQGNSA. The CDR3 totals 13 residues. The CDR3 DNA follows: TGTGCCAGCAGCTCACAGGGGTTCCGTGGCTACACCTTC. Amino acid sequence: CASSSQGFRGYTF.

This clonotype occurred a few times. This chain connects TRBV5-1 to TRBJ2-7; TRBD2 matches 9 bases. The J segment lost 5 bases and the V segment lost 0 bases, leaving 12 bases of the junction unmatched. Germline V CDR1 and CDR2: SGHRS, YFSETQ. CDR3 length equals 17 residues. The CDR3 loop reads CASSLEGLATSGDEQYF. The CDR3 bases are TGCGCCAGCAGCTTGGAGGGACTAGCCACGTCGGGCGACGAGCAGTACTTC.

This chain joins TRBV10-2 and TRBJ2-5, with TRBD2 identical over 8 bases. V shed 6 bases, J shed 2 bases, and the junction held 8 bases outside the gene matches. CDR1 is WSHSY, CDR2 SAAADI, per germline. The CDR3 contains 15 residues. CDR3 residues: CASRLTSGLQETQYF. As DNA, the CDR3 is TGCGCCAGCAGGCTAACTAGCGGACTTCAAGAGACCCAGTACTTC.

The V gene is TRBV5-1, the J gene TRBJ2-7; 12 bases fit TRBD2. The tail of the sequence fits TRBJ2-5 better, so the J call may be wrong. The CDR3 extends over 18 amino acids. Germline CDR1 reads SGHRS; CDR2 reads YFSETQ. The CDR3 sequence: CASSSGGTSGRLQETQYF. CDR3 nucleotide sequence: TGCGCCAGCAGCTCTGGTGGGACTAGCGGGCGCCTCCAAGAGACCCAGTACTTC.

This chain uses TRBV9 with TRBJ2-7; 16 positions agree with TRBD2. The CDR3 runs 16 residues. The ends lost 4 bases at V and 6 bases at J; junction bases unmatched: 7. CDR1 and CDR2 (germline): SGDLS, YYNGEE. DNA for the CDR3: TGTGCCAGCAGCCCGGGGACTAGCGGGGGGGCAGGCGAGCAGTACTTC. It specifies CASSPGTSGGAGEQYF.